This entry is about one T cell receptor (beta chain). The target of this receptor is not known. Base qualities are not at hand, and no much larger clone is one base apart. This record belongs to a study of T cells after yellow fever vaccination (dated by TCRdb to about 2019). A note on the overall study: Libraries from fractions with low cell numbers were prepared with the SMART-Seq v4 Ultra Low Input RNA kit. Blood was collected at multiple timepoints before and after primary and secondary immunization, and bulk PBMC replicates and cell subsets were isolated. Two healthy male donors made up the cohort, one aged 18 to 29 years and the other aged 30 to 39 years. To follow T-cell clones before and after primary and booster YFV17D yellow fever vaccination, bulk TCR alpha and beta repertoires were sequenced over time. The investigation overall reported the following: A small share of clonotypes occurred in both CD4 and CD8 compartments, likely arising from convergent recombination. Because the study included only two donors, the extent to which the findings can be generalized is limited. Because abundant contaminating clonotypes from the bulk population could be contained in FACS-sorted repertoires, computational filtering was required. After the booster, most of the clones that had expanded following primary vaccination were detected again (around 95% of CD4 and around 90% of CD8), which suggests that memory was broadly maintained. The secondary T-cell response was weaker than the primary response but faster, peaking on day 5 instead of day 15.

The treatment or condition label on this specimen signifies: live attenuated yellow fever vaccine strain. A standard Ficoll-Paque protocol was used to isolate PBMCs from peripheral blood. Dynabeads CD4 and CD8 positive selection kits were used to isolate CD4 and CD8 T-cell fractions. RNA was extracted with TriZol from bulk PBMCs, CD4 and CD8 fractions, and dextramer-positive and dextramer-negative fractions. The sample was run on an Illumina NovaSeq 6000. TCR cDNA was synthesized by 5'RACE template switching, which introduced a universal primer site and unique molecular identifiers. Priming of cDNA synthesis was performed from both the TCR alpha and TCR beta constant segments. Two PCR steps were used to amplify libraries, with sample barcodes and sequencing adapters being added in the second step. Libraries were sequenced on Illumina HiSeq 2500 (2x100 bp) or NovaSeq (2x150 bp). The paper's processing steps were these. Reads were demultiplexed and collapsed into UMI consensus sequences with MIGEC, and V(D)J alignment was performed with MiXCR. Vaccine-responding clonotypes were defined with edgeR using replicate PBMC samples, requiring FDR below 0.01 and a log2 fold change above 5 up to day 15. Each bulk clonotype was labeled CD4 or CD8 based on which sequenced repertoire, CD4 or CD8, contained the clonotype at higher abundance. Through fastp at Q25 and MiXCR, TCRdb rebuilt clones from the public reads, retaining in-frame beta chains. Each CDR3 protein gets just one entry, which takes the most common genes and DNA from the rows behind it. These V and J calls originate from TCRdb's pipeline instead of the authors' own analysis. For this sample there are some 300,000 distinct CDR3 sequences; approximately 8% appear just once. Of the sample, over 3% falls within the top ten clones.

The germline V end is reduced by 3 bases and the J end by 8 bases; junction bases left unmatched: 7. Via the germline V gene, CDR1 is KGHDR and CDR2 SFDVKD. Inclusive of the bounding cysteine and phenylalanine, the CDR3 is 15 residues long. Only the CDR3 DNA stays, 45 bases, in frame from base 1. The rearrangement combines TRBV24-1 with TRBJ2-2, with TRBD1 matching 8 junction bases. The source of this sequence is a young man who received the YFV17D yellow fever vaccine. The material was CD4+ T cells sorted from PBMCs, obtained 5 days after the yellow fever booster vaccination. The CDR3 loop reads CATSDRDRRGGELFF. The nucleotide sequence is given as TGTGCCACCAGTGATCGGGACAGGCGAGGGGGGGAGCTGTTTTTT.